The source of this T cell receptor beta chain is a study of blood T cell repertoires in COVID-19. Study-level information: The United States, Italy and Spain provided the acute and convalescent COVID-19 samples. PBMCs, B-cell-depleted T cells, or T cells were the source of the cDNA or gDNA that made up the material.

The CDR3 runs to 14 residues. Germline V gene lookup returns CDR1 MNHEY and CDR2 SMNVEV (reference sequence). Deletions cut 3 bases from V and 8 bases from J, with 16 bases between. In the authors' workflow: Estimation of nucleated cell counts was performed using reference gene primer amplification. The method was immunoSEQ multiplex PCR; TCRdb's version includes in-frame clones alone and lacks a portion of them. The V and J calls and clone size are taken from that table; D and trimming were inferred from the DNA. This repertoire shows around 130,000 clones, roughly 82% found once; its top ten account for about 12%.

Material for sequencing was peripheral blood. This receptor was obtained from a human donor in a cohort sampled during active COVID-19. The chain is built from TRBV27 and TRBJ1-2; TRBD1 is a possible D gene (5 bases). Written as DNA, the CDR3 is TGTGCCAGCAGTTTTGGAGGGCAGGGCGGCGGCTACACCTTC. It encodes CASSFGGQGGGYTF.